This is a list of T cell receptor beta chains from one sample in a study of T cells after yellow fever vaccination. TCRdb ran MiXCR on the 5' RACE reads and lists one entry per CDR3 protein. The table lists about 240,000 distinct CDR3 sequences, about 7% of them singletons. The sequencing used CD4+ T cells sorted from PBMCs, collected 15 days after the yellow fever booster vaccination. All receptors come from a man aged 30 to 45 who received the YFV17D yellow fever vaccine. Both conserved end residues are trimmed from each CDR3. The order of the fields is J gene, clone size, V gene, CDR3 protein. A clone size is listed for some rows: how often the clone was seen (once, few, many), or a class if it is expanded.

j_gene: TRBJ2-2; abundance: .; v_gene: TRBV5-4; CDR3aa: ASSFRLAENTGELF
j_gene: TRBJ2-1; abundance: many; v_gene: TRBV15; CDR3aa: ATSRDPPGVGNEQF
j_gene: TRBJ2-3; abundance: .; v_gene: TRBV5-4; CDR3aa: ASSSKREPTDTQY
j_gene: TRBJ2-3; abundance: many; v_gene: TRBV5-1; CDR3aa: ASSRNRAEDTQY
j_gene: TRBJ1-5; abundance: .; v_gene: TRBV28; CDR3aa: ASSPTGSGNQPQH
j_gene: TRBJ2-1; abundance: .; v_gene: TRBV15; CDR3aa: ATSALSGKNNEQF
j_gene: TRBJ2-7; abundance: few; v_gene: TRBV5-4; CDR3aa: ASSLGKGQYEQY
j_gene: TRBJ2-1; abundance: .; v_gene: TRBV12-3/TRBV12-4; CDR3aa: ASVSLADYNEQF
j_gene: TRBJ1-5; abundance: .; v_gene: TRBV29-1; CDR3aa: STGDNSNQPQH
j_gene: TRBJ1-2; abundance: few; v_gene: TRBV7-3; CDR3aa: ASRPGTGGGYT
j_gene: TRBJ2-1; abundance: .; v_gene: TRBV28; CDR3aa: ASSPPSGRDHNEQF
j_gene: TRBJ1-2; abundance: .; v_gene: TRBV12-3/TRBV12-4; CDR3aa: ASSGSGQGAGVHGYT
j_gene: TRBJ2-3; abundance: .; v_gene: TRBV5-4; CDR3aa: ASSTGTSGRDTQY
j_gene: TRBJ2-2; abundance: many; v_gene: TRBV6-1; CDR3aa: ASRPSPNTGELF
j_gene: TRBJ2-3; abundance: .; v_gene: TRBV11-2; CDR3aa: ASSRTGGGTDTQY
j_gene: TRBJ1-1; abundance: many; v_gene: TRBV18; CDR3aa: ASSPWAVNTEAF
j_gene: TRBJ2-1; abundance: .; v_gene: TRBV5-4; CDR3aa: ASSSGLGNEQF
j_gene: TRBJ2-7; abundance: .; v_gene: TRBV7-2; CDR3aa: ASSLGWQIYEQY
j_gene: TRBJ2-7; abundance: many; v_gene: TRBV5-1; CDR3aa: ASSSSGTSGSEY
j_gene: TRBJ2-5; abundance: .; v_gene: TRBV27; CDR3aa: ASNLREGGETQY
j_gene: TRBJ1-2; abundance: .; v_gene: TRBV7-2; CDR3aa: ASSPRTKDNYGYT
j_gene: TRBJ2-1; abundance: .; v_gene: TRBV23-1; CDR3aa: ASSQGRAVNEQF
j_gene: TRBJ2-1; abundance: .; v_gene: TRBV11-2; CDR3aa: ASSLYLVGGGRINEQF
j_gene: TRBJ1-5; abundance: .; v_gene: TRBV6-5; CDR3aa: ASSYTNRGRFSNQPQH
j_gene: TRBJ2-2; abundance: .; v_gene: TRBV12-3/TRBV12-4; CDR3aa: ASRATSGAANTGELF
j_gene: TRBJ2-1; abundance: many; v_gene: TRBV28; CDR3aa: ASSFVGGHNYNEQF
j_gene: TRBJ2-5; abundance: .; v_gene: TRBV10-3; CDR3aa: AISESKTGFGETQY
j_gene: TRBJ2-5; abundance: few; v_gene: TRBV20-1; CDR3aa: SATRDRGQETQY